The 14 T cell receptor beta chains given below trace back to one sample, sequenced in a study of control samples from healthy donors and cancer patients. Assay: immunoSEQ multiplex PCR; the TCRdb copy retains only in-frame clones and omits some. The sample includes tens of thousands of clones, 75% to 90% of them seen just once. Sequencing input: blood. These receptors were collected from a man aged 45-60 years in good health.

The chain couples TRBV15 to TRBJ2-6, with D maybe TRBD2 (5 bases). This CDR3 is built from 19 residues. Germline V gene lookup returns CDR1 LNHNV and CDR2 YYDKDF (reference sequence). Trimming removed 5 bases from V and 0 bases from J, with 20 bases in between. The CDR3 DNA reads as TGTGCCACCAGCCCCATCCCGGGAAGCCTGACCTCTGGGGCCAACGTCCTGACTTTC. It encodes CATSPIPGSLTSGANVLTF.

This clone was counted a single time. The rearrangement uses TRBV11-3 and TRBJ2-3; the D gene is possibly TRBD2 (6 bases). The V gene's germline CDR1 is SGHNT and CDR2 YENEEA. The CDR3 extends over 14 amino acids. V was shortened by 4 bases and J by 2 bases, with 10 bases between the two germline ends. The CDR3 spells CASSWRGNTDTQYF. The DNA for the CDR3 is TGTGCCAGCAGCTGGCGGGGTAACACAGATACGCAGTATTTT.

This chain connects TRBV5-6 to TRBJ2-5, with 7 nucleotides matching TRBD2. The junction had 11 bases not matched to a gene; V was cut back by 1 base and J by 2 bases. Germline CDR1 reads SGHDT; CDR2 reads YYEEEE. The CDR3 has 17 residues. The CDR3 sequence: CASSLYGTTLSQETQYF. DNA of the CDR3: TGTGCCAGCAGCTTGTACGGGACTACCCTAAGTCAAGAGACCCAGTACTTC.

This clone is a singleton in its sample. The V and J genes are TRBV7-6 and TRBJ1-2, with D uncertain. Germline assignment: CDR1 SGHVS and CDR2 FNYEAQ. The CDR3 spans 12 residues. Trimming cost V 5 bases and J 8 bases, with 12 bases left between them. DNA for the CDR3: TGTGCCAGCAGCCTCGGTTCTGTCGGCTACACCTTC. Translation gives CASSLGSVGYTF. Full variable domain (outside the CDR3, taken from reference TRBV7-6 and TRBJ1-2): GAGVSQSPRYKVTKRGQDVALRCDPISGHVSLYWYRQALGQGPEFLTYFNYEAQQDKSGLPNDRFSAERPEGSISTLTIQRTEQRDSAMYRCASSLGSVGYTFGSGTRLTVV.

The chain links TRBV4-3 to TRBJ2-1, with TRBD2 matching over 10 bases. Germline V lookup: CDR1 LGHNA, CDR2 YSLEER. V lost 4 bases to trimming and J lost 4 bases; unmatched junction nucleotides: 7. CDR3 length: 16 residues. This chain's CDR3 is CASSPPSGGLYNEQFF. CDR3 DNA sequence: TGCGCCAGCAGCCCACCTAGCGGGGGCCTTTACAATGAGCAGTTCTTC.

This rearrangement joins TRBV7-9 to TRBJ1-1; 7 bases match TRBD1. The CDR3 sequence is 13 residues long. Germline V gene lookup returns CDR1 SEHNR and CDR2 FQNEAQ (reference sequence). V lost 3 bases and J lost 5; bases outside the gene matches: 3. For the CDR3, the DNA is TGTGCCAGCAGCTTTAGGGGGCCTACTGAAGCTTTCTTT. It is translated as CASSFRGPTEAFF.

This rearrangement joins TRBV10-1 to TRBJ2-1; TRBD1 aligns across 7 bases. Germline CDR1 and CDR2: WNHNN and SYGVQD (reference sequence). The V gene end was trimmed by 3 bases and the J gene end by 8 bases; junction bases not matched to a gene: 4. This CDR3 is built from 13 residues. CDR3 bases: TGCGCCAGCAGTGAAGGGGGCCCCGATGAGCAGTTCTTC. This codes for CASSEGGPDEQFF.

This chain joins TRBV28 and TRBJ2-7, with 7 bases aligning to TRBD1. The CDR3 has 13 residues. The germline gives CDR1 MDHEN, CDR2 SYDVKM. V trimming: 8 bases; J trimming: 0 bases; junction bases outside the gene matches: 4. The CDR3 is CASATGPSYEQYF. In nucleotides, the CDR3 is TGTGCCAGCGCGACAGGGCCCTCCTACGAGCAGTACTTC.

The V call is TRBV21-1, the J call TRBJ2-1; the table assigns TRBD2, which was not confirmed against the DNA. TRBV21-1 is designated a pseudogene. This CDR3 has 15 residues. This chain's CDR3 is CASSGARGDYNEQFF. In nucleotides, the CDR3 is TGTGCCAGCAGCGGGGCGCGGGGGGACTACAATGAGCAGTTCTTC.

The chain employs TRBV11-2 and TRBJ1-1, with D possibly matching TRBD1 (5 bases). In germline, CDR1 is SGHAT, CDR2 FQNNGV. This CDR3 is built from 13 residues. The V end lost 8 bases, the J end lost 8 bases, and 18 bases lay between the germline ends. CDR3 bases: TGTGCCAGCTCAGTCGTAAGAAACAGGGAAGCTTTCTTT. Protein product: CASSVVRNREAFF.

The chain recombines TRBV27 with TRBJ2-5, with 9 bases aligning to TRBD1. From germline, CDR1 is MNHEY and CDR2 SMNVEV (reference sequence). The V segment lost 2 bases and the J segment 5 bases; nucleotides outside the gene matches: 3. The CDR3 consists of 14 residues. CDR3 residues: CASSLTGGRETQYF. CDR3 nucleotides: TGTGCCAGCAGTTTAACAGGGGGCCGGGAGACCCAGTACTTC.

To note about this clone: A junction boundary mismatches the germline segment, possibly from a read error. CDR3 loop: CASTPWGGNPEAFF. The CDR3 DNA reads as TGTGCCAGTACCCCTTGGGGGGGGAACCCTGAAGCTTTCTTT. The chain employs TRBV19 and TRBJ1-1; D is possibly TRBD1 (5 bases). Germline lookup yields CDR1 LNHDA and CDR2 SQIVND (reference sequence). The CDR3 has 14 residues.

The V gene is TRBV24-1, the J gene TRBJ1-1; TRBD1 aligns across 8 bases. The CDR3 covers 16 residues. Germline CDR1 is KGHDR and CDR2 is SFDVKD. The V gene end was trimmed by 5 bases and the J gene end by 4 bases; junction bases not matched to a gene: 11. The CDR3 sequence: CATSGGQGAFSTEAFF. The CDR3 DNA reads TGTGCCACCAGTGGCGGGCAGGGGGCCTTTAGCACTGAAGCTTTCTTT.

V gene TRBV10-3 combines with J gene TRBJ2-1; 9 bases match TRBD1. Germline V gives CDR1 ENHRY, CDR2 SYGVKD. The CDR3 spans 14 residues. J lost 6 bases, V lost 4 bases, and 4 bases had no gene match. The DNA for the CDR3 is TGTGCCATCAGTGCACAGGGGGCGCGCAATGAGCAGTTCTTC. This codes for CAISAQGARNEQFF.